This T cell receptor beta chain originates from a study of blood T cell repertoires in COVID-19 (TCRdb year 2020). Background for the entire study: Samples from collaborators originated in the United States, Italy and Spain and spanned both the acute and convalescent phases of COVID-19. A de-identified subject ID, COVID-19 status, age in years and sex were almost always included in the sample metadata. The prospective study material was composed of cDNA or gDNA derived from T cells, B-cell-depleted T cells, or PBMCs. Samples came from the ongoing ImmuneRACE study (first 160 participants) plus 1,254 subjects from 6 global collaborators. The repertoires were made available in a free public database intended to serve as a resource for research on the immune response to SARS-CoV-2. The dataset comprised deeply sampled blood TCRbeta repertoires from subjects exposed to, actively infected with, or recovered from COVID-19. Where HLA class I and class II types were available, the types were taken from metadata supplied by the sample provider, not from assay-based typing. Study-wide conclusions, independent of this receptor: The quantity of clinical and demographic metadata differed by source and by participant and was supplied without curation.

Of note for this clone: The antigen this receptor binds is unknown. Per-base qualities were not stored, and no clone one base away is much larger.

Another Seattle source contributed samples from volunteer blood donors who had recovered from COVID-19. Each collaborating institution followed its own protocols to collect whole blood in K2EDTA tubes. For TCRbeta analysis, collaborator samples were shipped as frozen whole blood, as isolated PBMCs, or as DNA extracted from either sample type. TCRbeta CDR3 regions were amplified from genomic DNA by means of the immunoSEQ Assay, a bias-controlled multiplex PCR. In the paper's pipeline: The number of nucleated cells in each sample was estimated from the amplification of reference gene primers within the assay. To quantify the absolute abundance of each unique TCRbeta CDR3 rearrangement, sequence reads were collapsed and filtered. For each sample, productive Simpson clonality was calculated as the square root of Simpson's diversity index across productive rearrangements. TCRdb took this table from immuneACCESS and kept in-frame rearrangements with V and J called. Such tables lack part of the clones; where checked against another copy, unresolved V genes explain under half of the gap, and the rest is unexplained. The D gene and trimming were derived from the DNA, and the V and J assignments and clone size from that table. The sample table shows 200,000 to 300,000 clones, and around 86% are seen once. The ten largest clones capture around 10% of the sample.

V is cut by 3 bases and J by 1 base, and the space between the germline ends is 6 bases. Based on the germline V gene (reference sequence), the CDR1 and CDR2 sequences are MNHEY and SMNVEV. From the cysteine up to the phenylalanine, the CDR3 has a length of 13 residues. The CDR3 DNA has 39 bases and is translated from base 1. The rearranged chain carries TRBV27 and TRBJ1-1; the D segment cannot be called with confidence. This TCR was sampled from a man aged 35 to 55 who had recovered from COVID-19. The material sequenced was peripheral blood. For the CDR3, the sequence is CASSLDWNTEAFF. The base sequence is TGTGCCAGCAGTTTGGACTGGAACACTGAAGCTTTCTTT.